These T cell receptor beta chains were read from a single sample in a study of Graves' ophthalmopathy and Graves' hyperthyroidism. TCRdb processed the multiplex PCR reads anew with MiXCR; each CDR3 protein has one entry. The sample holds hundreds of thousands of distinct CDR3 sequences; 35% to 50% are singletons and the top ten take more than 2.5%. The sample taken for sequencing was peripheral blood. These receptors all come from an adult man with Graves' ophthalmopathy. Both conserved end residues are part of each CDR3. Fields, in order: D gene, V gene, J gene, clone size, CDR3 protein, CDR3 DNA. D genes are given only for firm matches. Part of the rows lack a size; the others show once, few, many or a class for expanded clones.

.	TRBV10-3	TRBJ2-7	.	CASSSVARSTYEQYF	TGTGCCAGCAGCTCCGTTGCCAGGTCCACCTACGAGCAGTACTTC
TRBD1	TRBV20-1	TRBJ2-7	.	CSARGLRTGDTYEQYF	TGCAGTGCTAGGGGGCTGAGGACAGGGGACACCTACGAGCAGTACTTC
.	TRBV10-3	TRBJ1-3	many	CAISEDPGSTIYF	TGTGCCATCAGTGAGGACCCAGGGAGCACCATATATTTT
.	TRBV7-2	TRBJ1-2	many	CASPERGIYGYTF	TGTGCCAGCCCCGAACGGGGAATTTATGGCTACACCTTC
TRBD1	TRBV20-1	TRBJ2-7	.	CSAGDRGVAYEQYF	TGCAGCGCTGGGGACAGGGGAGTAGCCTACGAGCAGTACTTC
.	TRBV7-3	TRBJ1-2	many	CASSSRTLYGYTF	TGTGCCAGCAGCTCCCGGACCCTTTATGGCTACACCTTC
.	TRBV2	TRBJ1-6	many	CASSEEVWGLKNSPLHF	TGTGCCAGCAGTGAAGAAGTTTGGGGATTGAAGAATTCACCCCTCCACTTT
TRBD2	TRBV11-1	TRBJ2-3	.	CASSPSDVAGADTQYF	TGTGCCAGCAGCCCCTCTGATGTAGCGGGGGCAGATACGCAGTATTTT
.	TRBV7-4	TRBJ2-5	many	CASSFQGEETQYF	TGTGCCAGCAGCTTCCAGGGAGAAGAGACCCAGTACTTC
.	TRBV6-5	TRBJ1-4	.	CASSLIPGINEKLFF	TGTGCCAGCAGTTTAATCCCGGGTATTAATGAAAAACTGTTTTTT
TRBD1	TRBV12-3/TRBV12-4	TRBJ2-7	many	CASSLDRGFYEQYF	TGTGCCAGCAGTTTAGACAGGGGCTTTTACGAGCAGTACTTC
.	TRBV12-3/TRBV12-4	TRBJ2-5	many	CASSTLRAETQYF	TGTGCCAGCAGTACATTGAGGGCAGAGACCCAGTACTTC
.	TRBV4-3	TRBJ1-3	.	CASSQDQVVSSGNTIYF	TGCGCCAGCAGCCAAGATCAGGTCGTAAGTTCTGGAAACACCATATATTTT
TRBD1	TRBV12-3/TRBV12-4	TRBJ1-1	.	CASRKTGGLEEAFF	TGTGCCAGCAGAAAGACAGGGGGCTTGGAGGAAGCTTTCTTT
.	TRBV10-3	TRBJ1-4	many	CAISESTSTNEKLFF	TGTGCCATCAGTGAGTCTACATCAACTAATGAAAAACTGTTTTTT
.	TRBV4-1	TRBJ2-2	few	CASSQGELFF	TGCGCCAGCAGCCAAGGGGAGCTGTTTTTT
.	TRBV7-9	TRBJ2-7	many	CASSLELGTASYEQYF	TGTGCCAGCAGCTTAGAGTTGGGGACGGCCTCCTACGAGCAGTACTTC
.	TRBV11-2	TRBJ2-6	once	CASSLVYGGSGANVLTF	TGTGCCAGCAGCTTAGTCTACGGGGGCTCTGGGGCCAACGTCCTGACTTTC
.	TRBV15	TRBJ2-6	.	CATSRGRQEDSGANVLTF	TGTGCCACCAGCAGAGGGAGGCAGGAAGACTCTGGGGCCAACGTCCTGACTTTC
.	TRBV11-2	TRBJ1-5	many	CASSSRPGSNQPQHF	TGTGCCAGCAGCTCACGGCCCGGTAGCAATCAGCCCCAGCATTTT
.	TRBV9	TRBJ1-1	many	CASSVGSTGQNTEAFF	TGTGCCAGCAGCGTCGGTTCAACCGGGCAGAACACTGAAGCTTTCTTT
.	TRBV10-3	TRBJ1-3	.	CALGGYSGNTIYF	TGTGCCCTGGGCGGATACTCTGGAAACACCATATATTTT
.	TRBV6-1	TRBJ2-7	.	CASRQDGDITYEQYF	TGTGCCAGCAGACAAGACGGAGACATCACCTACGAGCAGTACTTC
TRBD1	TRBV29-1	TRBJ1-2	.	CSVAIQGDGYTF	TGCAGCGTCGCGATACAGGGGGATGGCTACACCTTC
.	TRBV19	TRBJ2-5	many	CASRDSDSLYETQYF	TGTGCCAGTAGGGACTCAGACAGTCTCTACGAGACCCAGTACTTC
TRBD1	TRBV9	TRBJ2-1	.	CASSVVGTGNEQFF	TGTGCCAGCAGCGTAGTAGGGACAGGGAATGAGCAGTTCTTC
TRBD2	TRBV7-9	TRBJ2-7	many	CASSLGLAGGSYEQYF	TGTGCCAGCAGCTTGGGACTAGCGGGAGGCTCCTACGAGCAGTACTTC
TRBD1	TRBV9	TRBJ1-5	.	CASSERQGSSNQPQHF	TGTGCCAGCAGCGAGAGACAGGGATCGAGCAATCAGCCCCAGCATTTT
.	TRBV20-1	TRBJ2-7	many	CSARERATYEQYF	TGCAGTGCCCGAGAGAGGGCGACCTACGAGCAGTACTTC
TRBD2	TRBV20-1	TRBJ2-3	once	CSARDGAGESTDTQYF	TGCAGTGCTAGAGATGGGGCGGGGGAGAGCACAGATACGCAGTATTTT
.	TRBV30	TRBJ2-5	few	CAWGETQYF	TGTGCCTGGGGAGAGACCCAGTACTTC